These 21 T cell receptor beta chains came from one sample sequenced in a study of PD-1 blockade in mismatch repair-deficient tumors. Clones were sequenced by immunoSEQ multiplex PCR, and TCRdb holds only the in-frame ones, with some missing. The table lists 12,000 to 15,000 clones, 75% to 85% of them singletons. This sample comprised PBMCs, obtained approximately 14 weeks after starting pembrolizumab. The receptor source for this set is an adult with mismatch repair-deficient cancer.

CDR3 region: CASSPGHHLGIEQFF. In nucleotides, the CDR3 is TGCGCCAGCAGCCCGGGACACCACCTGGGGATTGAGCAGTTCTTC. The genes are TRBV5-1 and TRBJ2-1; D may be TRBD1 (6 bases). Trimming stripped 4 bases from V and 9 bases from J, with 20 bases between. Germline loops: CDR1 SGHRS, CDR2 YFSETQ. This CDR3 contains 15 residues.

The chain is built from TRBV25-1 and TRBJ2-1; 10 positions match TRBD2. CDR1 is MGHDK, CDR2 SYGVNS, per germline. Trimming at V came to 6 bases and at J to 10 bases, leaving 12 bases not matched to a gene. The CDR3 runs 15 residues. In DNA, the CDR3 is TGTGCCAGCAGGAGAGGACTAGCGGAAAACGGGGAGCAGTTCTTC. Its translation: CASRRGLAENGEQFF.

The chain employs TRBV5-6 and TRBJ1-1, with 7 bases identical to TRBD1. CDR3 length: 16 amino acids. V shed 0 bases, J shed 5 bases, and the junction held 10 bases outside the gene matches. Looked up from germline, CDR1 is SGHDT and CDR2 is YYEEEE. CDR3 in amino acids: CASSLEFGQVFTEAFF. The CDR3, as DNA: TGTGCCAGCAGCTTGGAGTTCGGACAGGTGTTTACTGAAGCTTTCTTT.

The chain links TRBV11-3 to TRBJ2-5, with a weak D call TRBD2 (5 bases). Germline V gives CDR1 SGHNT, CDR2 YENEEA. V lost 4 bases and J 8 bases, leaving 8 bases between the germline ends. The CDR3 length is 11 residues. This CDR3 reads CASSSGITQYF. The CDR3 DNA follows: TGTGCCAGCAGCTCCGGGATAACCCAGTACTTC.

The genes are TRBV27 and TRBJ2-3, with TRBD2 matching 10 bases. Germline V gene lookup returns CDR1 MNHEY and CDR2 SMNVEV (reference sequence). The CDR3 loop spans 16 amino acids. V was clipped by 6 bases and J by 1 base; unmatched bases: 7. The CDR3 bases are TGTGCCAGCAGACCGACTAGCGGGTTGGGCACAGATACGCAGTATTTT. This encodes CASRPTSGLGTDTQYF.

This chain joins TRBV28 and TRBJ2-1; 14 bases are shared with TRBD2. With V trimmed by 2 bases and J by 10 bases, 7 bases remained unmatched. Germline CDR1 and CDR2: MDHEN and SYDVKM. The CDR3 loop spans 16 amino acids. CDR3 sequence: CASSLEGLAGGLEQFF. The CDR3 DNA reads TGTGCCAGCAGTTTAGAAGGACTAGCGGGAGGCCTGGAGCAGTTCTTC.

This clone was counted a single time. The CDR3 bases are TGTGCCAGCAGCCCCCGCTCACAGGGGTTCGAGACCCAGTACTTC. This gives the protein CASSPRSQGFETQYF. The chain employs TRBV9 and TRBJ2-5, with TRBD1 matching 7 bases. The junction had 11 bases not matched to a gene; V was cut back by 4 bases and J by 5 bases. This CDR3 comprises 15 residues. Germline V CDR1 and CDR2: SGDLS, YYNGEE.

The J gene is TRBJ1-4, the V gene TRBV6-1; the D is unclear. Germline CDR1 reads MNHNS; CDR2 reads SASEGT. The CDR3 loop spans 14 amino acids. V gave up 6 bases and J gave up 8 bases, with 16 bases separating them. The CDR3 DNA is TGTGCCAGCAGCCTACCCTCCCTGTTAGAAAAACTGTTTTTT. This translates into CASSLPSLLEKLFF.

The chain carries TRBV18 and TRBJ1-5; D not certain. CDR3 length: 15 residues. CDR1 and CDR2 (germline): KGHSH, LQKENI. Trimming removed 6 bases at V and 1 base at J, with 13 bases between. In nucleotides, the CDR3 is TGTGCCAGCTCGGCGGGAACGGGAAGCAATCAGCCCCAGCATTTT. As protein: CASSAGTGSNQPQHF.

The chain uses TRBV7-9 and TRBJ2-6; 11 bases fit TRBD2. From germline, CDR1 is SEHNR and CDR2 FQNEAQ (reference sequence). CDR3 length: 19 amino acids. V shed 1 base and J 0 bases; nucleotides not matched to a gene: 5. CDR3 sequence: CASSLGLAGRSSGANVLTF. The DNA of the CDR3 is TGTGCCAGCAGCTTAGGACTAGCGGGAAGGAGCTCTGGGGCCAACGTCCTGACTTTC.

The rearrangement joins TRBV5-1 to TRBJ2-1, with 12 bases fitting TRBD2. V was pared by 1 base and J by 12 bases, with 5 bases of the junction left unmatched. CDR3 length: 14 amino acids. CDR1 is SGHRS, CDR2 YFSETQ, per germline. The CDR3 reads CASSLLLAGGGQFF. The CDR3 nucleotides read TGCGCCAGCAGCTTGTTACTAGCGGGAGGTGGGCAGTTCTTC. Drawing the rest from reference TRBV5-1 and TRBJ2-1, the complete variable domain is KAGVTQTPRYLIKTRGQQVTLSCSPISGHRSVSWYQQTPGQGLQFLFEYFSETQRNKGNFPGRFSGRQFSNSRSEMNVSTLELGDSALYLCASSLLLAGGGQFFGPGTRLTVL.

The V and J genes are TRBV7-2 and TRBJ2-1; possibly TRBD2 for D (6 bases). Germline values: CDR1 SGHTA, CDR2 FQGNSA. The CDR3 consists of 14 residues. V lost 7 bases, J lost 5 bases, and 15 bases lay in between. CDR3 sequence: CASTGDPSNNEQFF. The CDR3, as DNA: TGTGCCAGCACGGGGGACCCATCCAACAATGAGCAGTTCTTC.

The V and J genes are TRBV19 and TRBJ1-2, with D perhaps TRBD1 (6 bases). CDR1 and CDR2 (germline): LNHDA, SQIVND (reference sequence). The length of the CDR3 is 14 residues. The ends were cut back, 8 bases at V and 7 bases at J, with 20 bases in the middle. CDR3 nucleotide sequence: TGTGCCAGTGCCGGGACACGGATCGGGTTTGGCTACACCTTC. This codes for CASAGTRIGFGYTF.

CDR3 nucleotides: TGTGCCAGCAGCGTAGCCGGTCTAGCGGCCTACAATGAGCAGTTCTTC. This sequence encodes CASSVAGLAAYNEQFF. V and J are TRBV9 and TRBJ2-1, with 7 positions matching TRBD2. The V gene's germline CDR1 is SGDLS and CDR2 YYNGEE. Trimming at V came to 0 bases and at J to 2 bases, leaving 5 bases not matched to a gene. This CDR3 is 16 amino acids long.

V usage is TRBV4-1 and J usage is TRBJ1-2; D gene unclear. The CDR3 consists of 15 residues. The V and J ends lost 0 bases and 7 bases respectively, with 15 bases between them. Germline V gives CDR1 MGHRA, CDR2 YSYEKL. The CDR3 reads CASSQDLQGSAGYTF. CDR3 bases: TGCGCCAGCAGCCAAGATCTGCAAGGGAGCGCTGGCTACACCTTC.

The chain links TRBV9 to TRBJ2-1; 8 positions match TRBD2. V lost 0 bases, J lost 0 bases, and 11 bases stayed unmatched. CDR3 length: 19 amino acids. CDR1 and CDR2 from the germline V gene are SGDLS and YYNGEE. CDR3 in amino acids: CASSVEGLAGPSSYNEQFF. CDR3 DNA sequence: TGTGCCAGCAGCGTAGAGGGGCTAGCGGGTCCGAGCTCCTACAATGAGCAGTTCTTC.

The chain links TRBV15 to TRBJ2-3, with a possible D match to TRBD2 (6 bases). CDR1 is LNHNV, CDR2 YYDKDF, per germline (reference sequence). The CDR3 contains 16 residues. The V gene lost 4 bases and the J gene lost 6 bases, with 20 bases spanning the gap. Here the CDR3 DNA reads TGTGCCACCAGCACCGCTGGGAGCGCTGGAGGGGATACGCAGTATTTT. Encoded protein: CATSTAGSAGGDTQYF.

The chain links TRBV27 to TRBJ2-2, with D perhaps matching TRBD2 (6 bases). V lost 6 bases, J lost 6 bases, and 11 bases lay in between. The CDR3 is made up of 13 amino acids. The V gene's germline CDR1 is MNHEY and CDR2 SMNVEV (reference sequence). In DNA form, the CDR3 reads TGTGCCAGCAGGAAACTAGCTGCCGGGGAGCTGTTTTTT. The encoded protein is CASRKLAAGELFF.

This chain links TRBV11-3 with TRBJ2-7; 12 nucleotides match TRBD1. This CDR3 has 16 amino acids. The V gene's germline CDR1 is SGHNT and CDR2 YENEEA. V was pared by 4 bases and J by 4 bases, with 8 bases of the junction left unmatched. The CDR3 DNA reads as TGTGCCAGCAGCTGCGCGGGACAGGGGGCTGTGTACGAGCAGTACTTC. It codes for CASSCAGQGAVYEQYF. The full variable domain, rest sourced from reference TRBV11-3 and TRBJ2-7, is EAGVVQSPRYKIIEKKQPVAFWCNPISGHNTLYWYLQNLGQGPELLIRYENEEAVDDSQLPKDRFSAERLKGVDSTLKIQPAELGDSAVYLCASSCAGQGAVYEQYFGPGTRLTVT.

CDR3 nucleotides: TGTGCCAGTAGTTTCTCATGGACTGGCGGGGAGACCCAGTACTTC. This sequence encodes CASSFSWTGGETQYF. This rearrangement joins TRBV19 to TRBJ2-5; tentatively, D is TRBD2 (5 bases). The V and J ends lost 5 bases and 5 bases respectively, with 18 bases between them. Germline loops: CDR1 LNHDA, CDR2 SQIVND (reference sequence). CDR3 length: 15 amino acids.

J is TRBJ1-1 and V is TRBV2, with D tentatively TRBD1 (6 bases). The germline CDR1 and CDR2 sequences are SNHLY and FYNNEI. This CDR3 is built from 13 residues. V dropped 4 bases and J dropped 7 bases, with 13 bases sitting between them. The CDR3 DNA is TGTGCCAGCAGTGCATACAGGGCCCTTGAAGCTTTCTTT. Protein product: CASSAYRALEAFF.